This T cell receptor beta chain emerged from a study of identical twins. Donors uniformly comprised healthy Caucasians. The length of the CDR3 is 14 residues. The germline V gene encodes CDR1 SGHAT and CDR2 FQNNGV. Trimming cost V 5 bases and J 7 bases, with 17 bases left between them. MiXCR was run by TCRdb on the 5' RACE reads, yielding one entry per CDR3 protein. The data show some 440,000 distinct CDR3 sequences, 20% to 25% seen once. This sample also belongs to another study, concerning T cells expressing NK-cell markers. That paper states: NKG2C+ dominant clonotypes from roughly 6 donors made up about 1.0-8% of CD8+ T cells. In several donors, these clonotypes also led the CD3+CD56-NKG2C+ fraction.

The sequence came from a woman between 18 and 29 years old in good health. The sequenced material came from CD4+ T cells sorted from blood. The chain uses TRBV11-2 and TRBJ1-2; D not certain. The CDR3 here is CASSPAAATSGYTF. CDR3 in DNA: TGTGCCAGCAGCCCGGCGGCGGCTACAAGTGGCTACACCTTC.